These 32 T cell receptor beta chains came from one sample sequenced in a study of regulatory T cells in long-lasting Graves disease. Construction of TCR beta libraries relied on iRepertoire HTBI primers and on Arm-PCR targeting CDR3 regions. TCRdb re-called the multiplex PCR reads with MiXCR, one entry per CDR3 protein. The table shows over 200,000 distinct CDR3 sequences, with more than 15% occurring only once. Time point here: newly diagnosed GD, antithyroid drugs for less than 3 months. From PBMCs, RNA was extracted and then used to make the TCR library. These data were also reused for a study on T cells in Graves' hyperthyroidism and ophthalmopathy.

Sequencing was performed on peripheral blood mononuclear cells (PBMCs), taken at new diagnosis, from a patient treated with antithyroid drugs. Receptors originate from a woman in her twenties or thirties with Graves disease.

The chain uses TRBV3-1 and TRBJ1-5; possibly TRBD1 for D (5 bases). Trimming left V 4 bases short and J 3 bases short, with 10 bases between. The CDR3 contains 14 residues. CDR1 is LGHDT, CDR2 YNNKEL, per germline (reference sequence). The CDR3 DNA reads as TGTGCCAGCAGCCCGCAGGGATTCAATCAGCCCCAGCATTTT. Translation: CASSPQGFNQPQHF.

There are many counts of this clonotype. This rearrangement joins TRBV2 to TRBJ2-5, with D tentatively TRBD2 (7 bases). This CDR3 has 16 residues. Deletions cut 3 bases from V and 9 bases from J, with 23 bases between. Per the germline V gene, CDR1 is SNHLY and CDR2 is FYNNEI. The DNA for the CDR3 is TGTGCCAGCAGTGATCTAGGACGGGGGGCCCCCGGGGCCCAGTACTTC. Protein product: CASSDLGRGAPGAQYF.

As DNA, the CDR3 is TGCAGTGCCTGGGGGACATCAAGCTCCTACGAGCAGTACTTC. Protein product: CSAWGTSSSYEQYF. The genes are TRBV20-1 and TRBJ2-7; tentative D call: TRBD1 (6 bases). The V gene's germline CDR1 is DFQATT and CDR2 SNEGSKA (reference sequence). V dropped 6 bases and J dropped 0 bases, with 15 bases sitting between them. The CDR3 extends over 14 amino acids.

V gene TRBV11-2 combines with J gene TRBJ2-1, with D possibly matching TRBD2 (5 bases). V was clipped by 4 bases and J by 1 base, with 14 bases between them. This CDR3 region has 16 residues. Germline values: CDR1 SGHAT, CDR2 FQNNGV. In nucleotides, the CDR3 is TGTGCCAGCAGCTCCGAGCGGTTGGGGTCCTACAATGAGCAGTTCTTC. This codes for CASSSERLGSYNEQFF.

This clonotype appeared many times. V usage is TRBV10-3 and J usage is TRBJ2-3, with TRBD2 matching over 9 bases. The CDR3 has 18 amino acids. Trimming removed 4 bases from V and 0 bases from J; junction bases left unmatched: 11. CDR1 and CDR2 (germline): ENHRY, SYGVKD. The CDR3 nucleotides are TGTGCCATCAGTGGCCCGCCTGCGGGGGGGCCGAGCACAGATACGCAGTATTTT. Protein: CAISGPPAGGPSTDTQYF.

The V and J genes are TRBV12-3 or TRBV12-4 and TRBJ1-6; possible D gene TRBD1, 6 bases. V lost 7 bases and J 7 bases, leaving 11 bases between the germline ends. The CDR3 totals 13 residues. CDR3 nucleotide sequence: TGTGCCAGCAACCCGGGGGCAAATTCACCCCTCCACTTT. This encodes CASNPGANSPLHF.

This clonotype has a count of ten or more. This chain connects TRBV18 to TRBJ1-6; 9 nucleotides align to TRBD1. Germline V gene data show CDR1 as KGHSH and CDR2 as LQKENI. The CDR3 contains 14 residues. J was trimmed by 8 bases and V by 6 bases; bases with no gene match: 5. CDR3 region: CASSKTGGDSPLHF. The CDR3 DNA follows: TGTGCCAGCTCTAAAACAGGGGGCGATTCACCCCTCCACTTT.

This clonotype was detected a few times. V is TRBV28 and J is TRBJ2-7; unclear D gene. The V gene's germline CDR1 is MDHEN and CDR2 SYDVKM. This CDR3 contains 14 residues. Trimming removed 6 bases from V and 0 bases from J, with 12 bases in between. CDR3 sequence (DNA): TGTGCCAGCAGCACAAGAAGGAACTCCTACGAGCAGTACTTC. Translating it yields CASSTRRNSYEQYF.

This clonotype was seen only a few times. This likely stems from a read error, as it lies one base from a far larger clone. The chain couples TRBV5-5 to TRBJ1-3; D remains ambiguous. The CDR3 is made up of 15 amino acids. Germline CDR1 reads SGHKS; CDR2 reads YYEKEE (reference sequence). The CDR3 here is CASSLTENSGNTIYF. The CDR3 bases are TGCGCCAGCAGCTTGACTGAGAACTCTGGAAACACCATATATTTT.

This clonotype was observed at least ten times. The CDR3 DNA sequence: TGTGCCAGCAGTTTCCAGGAGATACGAGGGGAGGGGATGCATGGCTACACCTTC. This sequence encodes CASSFQEIRGEGMHGYTF. The rearrangement joins TRBV12-3 or TRBV12-4 to TRBJ1-2; TRBD1 might be the D (5 bases). The CDR3 runs 18 residues. V shed 3 bases and J shed 6 bases, with 26 bases lying between them.

There are a few counts of this clonotype. The rearrangement links TRBV6-5 to TRBJ2-1; D gene ambiguous. The CDR3 spans 11 residues. Germline V CDR1 and CDR2: MNHEY, SVGAGI. The V gene lost 2 bases and the J gene lost 6 bases, with 2 bases spanning the gap. The DNA of the CDR3 is TGTGCCAGCAGTTACCGCAATGAGCAGTTCTTC. It specifies CASSYRNEQFF.

The V gene is TRBV11-1, the J gene TRBJ2-1; 10 bases align to TRBD2. CDR1 is SGHAT and CDR2 is FQDESV in the germline V gene (reference sequence). The CDR3 length is 15 residues. Losses at the gene ends were 2 bases for V and 3 bases for J; bases not matched to a gene: 1. Written as DNA, the CDR3 is TGTGCCAGCAGCTTACCTAGCGGGGGCTACAATGAGCAGTTCTTC. Translated: CASSLPSGGYNEQFF.

This clonotype was observed many times. The genes are TRBV12-3 or TRBV12-4 and TRBJ1-4; maybe TRBD1 (5 bases). Trimming left V 7 bases short and J 8 bases short, with 20 bases between. The CDR3 consists of 15 residues. CDR3 bases: TGTGCCAGCACCTTGGGATATGGGGCGGAAGAAAAACTGTTTTTT. This translates into CASTLGYGAEEKLFF.

As concerns this clonotype: A read error is possible here, since a much larger clone lies one base away. The chain couples TRBV4-2 to TRBJ1-1; D unresolved. The germline CDR1 and CDR2 sequences are LGHNA and YNFKEQ. CDR3 length: 17 residues. CDR3 coding DNA: TGTGTCGGCAGCCAAGGGCCAGACCTAAGGAAGAACACTGAAGCTTTCTTT. It translates to CVGSQGPDLRKNTEAFF.

The rearrangement uses TRBV3-1 and TRBJ2-5, with no clear D. Between the trimmed V and J ends, which lost 4 bases and 0 bases, there was a span of 9 bases. Looked up from germline, CDR1 is LGHDT and CDR2 is YNNKEL (reference sequence). This CDR3 is 14 amino acids long. The CDR3 DNA reads as TGTGCCAGCAGCCCTCACGGGTACCAAGAGACCCAGTACTTC. This encodes CASSPHGYQETQYF.

This clonotype was detected ten times or more. The chain is built from TRBV20-1 and TRBJ1-4; D remains unclear. This CDR3 has 13 residues. Germline CDR1 DFQATT, CDR2 SNEGSKA (reference sequence). V lost 1 base to trimming and J lost 11 bases, with 14 bases between them. The CDR3 DNA reads TGCAGTGCTAGAGGGGGAGGTGCCGGGAAACTGTTTTTT. It translates to CSARGGGAGKLFF.

This clonotype occurred many times. The V and J genes are TRBV6-1 and TRBJ2-1; D not resolved. The CDR3 covers 13 residues. CDR1 MNHNS and CDR2 SASEGT come from the germline V gene. Deletions cut 3 bases from V and 0 bases from J, with 3 bases between. The CDR3 DNA follows: TGTGCCAGCAGTGATTACTCCTACAATGAGCAGTTCTTC. Protein: CASSDYSYNEQFF.

This clonotype came up many times. V usage is TRBV5-6 and J usage is TRBJ1-5; tentative D call: TRBD1 (6 bases). Germline lookup yields CDR1 SGHDT and CDR2 YYEEEE. With 4 bases removed from V and 6 bases from J, the gap between germline ends came to 17 bases. This CDR3 has 15 residues. The CDR3 nucleotides read TGTGCCAGCAGCACCACAGGGTCGGGGCGTCAGCCCCAGCATTTT. Translating it yields CASSTTGSGRQPQHF. Complete variable domain (other parts from reference TRBV5-6 and TRBJ1-5): DAGVTQSPTHLIKTRGQQVTLRCSPKSGHDTVSWYQQALGQGPQFIFQYYEEEERQRGNFPDRFSGHQFPNYSSELNVNALLLGDSALYLCASSTTGSGRQPQHFGDGTRLSIL.

This clonotype was recorded many times. DNA of the CDR3: TGTGCCAGCACCCCCGCAAGGGACAGGGGGCTCTATAGCAATCAGCCCCAGCATTTT. Translating it yields CASTPARDRGLYSNQPQHF. The V gene is TRBV25-1, the J gene TRBJ1-5, with 12 bases matching TRBD1. The CDR3 is made up of 19 amino acids. Germline assignment: CDR1 MGHDK and CDR2 SYGVNS. V dropped 7 bases and J dropped 0; count of bases not matched to a gene: 13.

This clonotype was detected ten times or more. The chain uses TRBV5-1 and TRBJ1-3, with TRBD1 as a possible D gene (5 bases). The CDR3 has 15 amino acids. CDR1 is SGHRS, CDR2 YFSETQ, per germline. Deletions cut 6 bases from V and 0 bases from J, with 13 bases between. This CDR3 is CASTSSGTSGNTIYF. CDR3 in DNA: TGCGCCAGCACTAGTTCAGGGACCTCTGGAAACACCATATATTTT.

Many counts were recorded for this clonotype. The rearrangement uses TRBV10-1 and TRBJ2-3; D may be TRBD2 (6 bases). V was shortened by 10 bases and J by 2 bases, with 16 bases between the two germline ends. Germline assignment: CDR1 WNHNN and CDR2 SYGVQD (reference sequence). The CDR3 length is 14 residues. The CDR3 sequence: CAIIRDFHTDTQYF. The CDR3 DNA follows: TGCGCCATCATCCGGGACTTTCACACAGATACGCAGTATTTT.

This clonotype has a count of ten or more. This chain links TRBV5-1 with TRBJ1-1; 10 bases match TRBD1. V dropped 3 bases and J dropped 0; count of bases not matched to a gene: 5. The CDR3 contains 16 residues. Germline lookup yields CDR1 SGHRS and CDR2 YFSETQ. The CDR3 protein is CASSSAGTGVNTEAFF. The CDR3 nucleotides read TGCGCCAGCAGCTCCGCCGGGACAGGGGTGAACACTGAAGCTTTCTTT.

The rearrangement uses TRBV5-6 and TRBJ1-1; D remains ambiguous. The CDR3 sequence is 13 residues long. V was cut by 0 bases and J by 3 bases, with 6 bases left in between. Germline V gene sequence: CDR1 SGHDT, CDR2 YYEEEE. For the CDR3, the DNA is TGTGCCAGCAGCTTGGGTTCGGACACTGAAGCTTTCTTT. Protein product: CASSLGSDTEAFF.

The chain has TRBV11-2 and TRBJ1-2, with 9 bases identical to TRBD1. Germline-derived CDR1 and CDR2 are SGHAT and FQNNGV. The CDR3 is 14 amino acids. J lost 9 bases, V lost 1 base, and 6 bases had no gene match. CDR3 sequence (DNA): TGTGCCAGCAGCTTAGTTGGGACAGGGAATCGCTACACCTTC. As protein: CASSLVGTGNRYTF.

This clonotype was seen ten or more times. The chain recombines TRBV12-3 or TRBV12-4 with TRBJ2-2, with 7 bases lining up with TRBD1. The CDR3 is made up of 16 amino acids. Trimming cost V 10 bases and J 6 bases; bases outside gene matches: 17. The CDR3 loop is CAIPLRQGERAGELFF. The DNA of the CDR3 is TGTGCCATCCCACTTCGACAGGGTGAAAGGGCCGGGGAGCTGTTTTTT.

This clonotype was observed many times. The V and J genes are TRBV6-1 and TRBJ1-6; D remains unclear. The V end lost 8 bases, the J end lost 8 bases, and 16 bases lay between the germline ends. Germline V gene sequence: CDR1 MNHNS, CDR2 SASEGT. The CDR3 runs to 14 residues. The CDR3 nucleotides read TGTGCCAGCCGGATGGGTTCTTTCGATTCACCCCTCCACTTT. It yields the protein CASRMGSFDSPLHF.

This clonotype was seen repeatedly, ten times or more. The gene calls are TRBV10-1 and TRBJ2-5, with 9 bases that match TRBD2. The J call could be wrong; TRBJ2-1 is a better fit for the DNA end. The CDR3 length is 14 residues. CDR1 and CDR2 (germline): WNHNN, SYGVQD (reference sequence). CDR3: CASSVSSGVNEQFF. CDR3 DNA: TGCGCCAGCAGTGTGTCTAGCGGGGTCAATGAGCAGTTCTTC.

This clonotype has ten or more counts. V usage is TRBV20-1 and J usage is TRBJ1-2; TRBD1 aligns across 7 bases. The CDR3 is 14 amino acids. Germline CDR1 DFQATT, CDR2 SNEGSKA (reference sequence). J lost 3 bases, V lost 6 bases, and 10 bases had no gene match. CDR3 loop: CSAAGTGDDYGYTF. The DNA for the CDR3 is TGCAGTGCCGCTGGAACAGGGGACGACTATGGCTACACCTTC.

This clonotype was seen ten or more times. The V gene is TRBV2, the J gene TRBJ1-1, with 8 positions matching TRBD1. The CDR3 runs 15 residues. J gave up 1 base and V 7 bases, and 8 bases lay outside the gene matches. Germline V gene sequence: CDR1 SNHLY, CDR2 FYNNEI. The CDR3, as DNA: TGTGCCAGCATCCACGACAGGGGAACGAACACTGAAGCTTTCTTT. This codes for CASIHDRGTNTEAFF.

This clonotype came up many times. At one end the junction does not follow the germline gene, possibly because of a read error. The chain has TRBV5-1 and TRBJ1-2; 9 bases fit TRBD1. Germline CDR1 SGHRS, CDR2 YFSETQ. The CDR3 length is 16 residues. The CDR3 region has the DNA TGTGCCAGCAGCTTGGCCTTGACAGGGGGGTTGAATGGCTACACCTTC. As protein: CASSLALTGGLNGYTF.

This clonotype was seen more than once but under ten times. At one end, the junction sequence differs from germline, possibly due to a read error. V is TRBV2 and J is TRBJ1-3; no firm D call. Germline V gene data show CDR1 as SNHLY and CDR2 as FYNNEI. This CDR3 is built from 14 residues. CDR3 DNA sequence: TGTGCCAGCAGGCCCGGAGGTAGAAGGAACACCACATATTTT. This translates into CASRPGGRRNTTYF. Based on the CDR3 plus reference TRBV2 and TRBJ1-3, the full variable domain is EPEVTQTPSHQVTQMGQEVILRCVPISNHLYFYWYRQILGQKVEFLVSFYNNEISEKSEIFDDQFSVERPDGSNFTLKIRSTKLEDSAMYFCASRPGGRRNTTYFGEGSWLTVV.

Of note for this clonotype: This may arise from a read error, as a much more abundant clone is one base away. The J gene is TRBJ1-5, the V gene TRBV28, with D uncertain. The V gene's germline CDR1 is MDHEN and CDR2 SYDVKM. V lost 5 bases and J lost 3, with 14 bases in between. The CDR3 contains 15 residues. CDR3 sequence reads: CASSPGVGYNQPQHF. The CDR3 DNA reads as TGTGCCAGCAGTCCCGGGGTAGGGTACAATCAGCCCCAGCATTTT.